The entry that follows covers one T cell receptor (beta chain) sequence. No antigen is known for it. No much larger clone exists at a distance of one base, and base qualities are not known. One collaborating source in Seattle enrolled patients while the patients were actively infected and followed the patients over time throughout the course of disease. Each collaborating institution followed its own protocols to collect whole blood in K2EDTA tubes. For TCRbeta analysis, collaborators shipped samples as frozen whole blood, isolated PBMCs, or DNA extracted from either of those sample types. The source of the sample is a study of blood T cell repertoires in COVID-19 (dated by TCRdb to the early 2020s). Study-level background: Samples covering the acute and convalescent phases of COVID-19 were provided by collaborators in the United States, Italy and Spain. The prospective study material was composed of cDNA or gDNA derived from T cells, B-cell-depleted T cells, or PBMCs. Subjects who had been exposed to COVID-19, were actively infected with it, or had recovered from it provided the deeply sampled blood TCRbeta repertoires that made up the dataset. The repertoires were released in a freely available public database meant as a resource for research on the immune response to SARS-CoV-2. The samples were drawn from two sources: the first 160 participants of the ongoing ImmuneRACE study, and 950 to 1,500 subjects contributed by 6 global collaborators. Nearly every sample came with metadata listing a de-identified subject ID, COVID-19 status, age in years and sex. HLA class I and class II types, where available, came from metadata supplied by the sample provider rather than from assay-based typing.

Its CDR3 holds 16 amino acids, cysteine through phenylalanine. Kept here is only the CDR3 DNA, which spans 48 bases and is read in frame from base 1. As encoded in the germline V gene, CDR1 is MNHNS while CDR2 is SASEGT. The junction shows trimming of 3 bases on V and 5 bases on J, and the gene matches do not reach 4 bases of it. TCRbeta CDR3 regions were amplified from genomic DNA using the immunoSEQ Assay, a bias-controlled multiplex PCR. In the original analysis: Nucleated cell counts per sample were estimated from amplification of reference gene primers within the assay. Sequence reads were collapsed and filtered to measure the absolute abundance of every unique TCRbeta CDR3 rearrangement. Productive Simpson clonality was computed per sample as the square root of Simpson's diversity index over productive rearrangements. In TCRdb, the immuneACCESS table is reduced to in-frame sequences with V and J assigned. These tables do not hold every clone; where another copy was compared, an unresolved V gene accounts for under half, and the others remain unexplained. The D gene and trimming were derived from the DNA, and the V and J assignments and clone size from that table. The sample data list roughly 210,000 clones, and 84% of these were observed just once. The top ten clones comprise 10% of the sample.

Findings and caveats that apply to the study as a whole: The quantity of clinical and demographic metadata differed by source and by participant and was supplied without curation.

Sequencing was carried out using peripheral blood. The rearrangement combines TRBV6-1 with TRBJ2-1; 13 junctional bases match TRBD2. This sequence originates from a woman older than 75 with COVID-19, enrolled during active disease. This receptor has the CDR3 CASSDFGTSGDNEQFF. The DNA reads TGTGCCAGCAGTGATTTCGGGACTAGCGGGGACAATGAGCAGTTCTTC.